This paragraph reports one T cell receptor beta chain. The antigen is unknown. Using immunoSEQ multiplex PCR, the repertoire was profiled, and TCRdb retains in-frame clones only, with some absent. The data contain roughly 170,000 clones, roughly 87% of them singletons. The data belong to a study of T cell responses to AZD1222 COVID-19 vaccine. Study outcomes and limitations: Two doses of AZD1222 preceded a rise in Spike-specific TCR breadth and depth. Donors were mostly white British, more females; clonal diversity possibly underestimated. The study sampled repertoires only after the peak T cell response. The study reported that nearly half of spike-specific TCRs target unmutated variant regions.

Germline V gene data show CDR1 as ENHRY and CDR2 as SYGVKD. The CDR3 totals 15 residues. Trimming shortened V by 3 bases and J by 2 bases, and 11 bases separated the two germline ends. This TCR came from an adult in good health. This specimen consisted of peripheral blood, obtained on day 0 of AZD1222 vaccination. The gene calls are TRBV10-3 and TRBJ2-4; a possible D gene is TRBD1 (5 bases). CDR3 residues: CAISDSRVTKNIQYF. The CDR3 DNA reads TGTGCCATCAGTGACAGCAGGGTAACCAAAAACATTCAGTACTTC.